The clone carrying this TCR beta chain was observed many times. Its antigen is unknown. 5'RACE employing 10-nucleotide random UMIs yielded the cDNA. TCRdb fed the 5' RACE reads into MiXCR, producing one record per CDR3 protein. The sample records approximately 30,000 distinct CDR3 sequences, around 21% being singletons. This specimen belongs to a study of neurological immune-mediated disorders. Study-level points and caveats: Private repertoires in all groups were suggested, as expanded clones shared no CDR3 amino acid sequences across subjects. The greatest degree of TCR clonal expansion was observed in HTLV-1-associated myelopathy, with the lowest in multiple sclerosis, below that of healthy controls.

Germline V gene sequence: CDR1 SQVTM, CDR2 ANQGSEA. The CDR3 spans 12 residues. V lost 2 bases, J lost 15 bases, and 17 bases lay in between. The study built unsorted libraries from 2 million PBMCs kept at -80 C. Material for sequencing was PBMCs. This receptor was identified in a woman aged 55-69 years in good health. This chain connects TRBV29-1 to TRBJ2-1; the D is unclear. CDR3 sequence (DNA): TGCAGCGTTGAACTCTACGGAGACTCTATGTTCTTC. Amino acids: CSVELYGDSMFF.